This TCR beta chain was observed in a study of beta chain features in type 1 diabetes. Study context: Patients shared similar age, gender and cell yields with healthy donors.

The CDR3 totals 13 residues. CDR1 SEHNR and CDR2 FQNEAQ come from the germline V gene (reference sequence). V dropped 7 bases and J dropped 8 bases, with 15 bases sitting between them. Study conclusions and caveats: cDNA-based sequencing might over-represent cells highly expressing TCR.

Sequenced material consisted of expressed TCRB transcripts (all of the isolated RNA was reverse transcribed). The repertoire was sequenced with immunoSEQ multiplex PCR; TCRdb's copy has only in-frame clones and lacks some. The table lists about 260,000 clones, 68% of them singletons. With regard to this clone: Its antigen is not known.

Source material: naive CD4+ T cells from blood. The receptor's source is a man aged 25-45 years in good health. The V gene is TRBV7-9, the J gene TRBJ2-1, with D uncertain. The CDR3 sequence is CASTTLGVDEQFF. In DNA, the CDR3 is TGTGCCAGCACCACCCTTGGGGTTGATGAGCAGTTCTTC.